This TCR beta chain was observed in a study of cytomegalovirus exposure and HLA in healthy donors (dated by TCRdb to between 2016 and 2019). At the level of the whole study: In an earlier analysis of fewer than 750 of the donors, under 300 Gb of sequence data and 100 million or so unique TCR beta sequences from roughly 200 million T cells were reported. Using immunosequencing, the study profiled T cell repertoires from around 680 subjects and related those repertoires to cytomegalovirus serostatus. The study was designed to test whether signatures of past pathogen exposure could be identified by cataloging public T cell receptors. In addition to the first cohort of hundreds of subjects, a separate validation cohort of 120 different subjects was used. HLA typing covered class I and class II loci at four-digit resolution. Rather than using new phenotypic data, the later analysis identified candidate immune exposures from TCR beta sequences and from how often those sequences occurred across donors. A later analysis re-analyzed previously published TCR beta repertoires from 550 to 700 donors and added high-resolution HLA genotyping to study TCR occurrence patterns. Across under 500 genotyped donors of the cohort, an average of approximately 200,000 unique TCR beta nucleotide sequences per donor were sequenced, and 15% to 20% of those sequences were non-productive. An early release that covered approximately 600 HLA-typed donors contained 300 to 350 gigabases of sequencing data and 75 million to 100 million unique TCR sequences. An earlier analysis of fewer than 700 of the donors applied high-throughput TCR beta sequencing to assess whether each TCR beta V gene segment acted as functional or pseudogenic. Among the approximately 420 genotyped donors, under 90% belonged to the genetic ancestry cluster associated with self-reported Caucasian donors. High-throughput TCR immunosequencing, statistical association of individual TCRs with disease status, and machine learning were combined to predict cytomegalovirus infection status. Donor age, sex, ethnicity and CMV serostatus were collected together with the repertoire data. A later genetic analysis used genome-wide SNP genotypes for about 60% of the roughly 700 donors, treating that subset as a discovery cohort. A few DR-DQ haplotypes were handled as single units for association and clustering because linkage in the cohort was strong. All discovery cohort repertoires had been generated on a single sequencing platform. The number of donors typed differed by locus, with 629-630 for A, B, C, DRB1 and DQB1, about 500 for DQA1, over 600 for DPA1, and some 470 for DPB1. Points the paper makes about the study in general: A cluster of highly shared sequence variants was judged likely to be a technical artifact of the sequencing pipeline. Compared with the roughly 720-donor mean, donors in an Asian-associated ancestry cluster had fewer N-insertions in productive TCRs, according to a later genetic analysis. In this cohort, only TCR beta chains were sequenced, and detectable features were limited by the absence of alpha or paired-chain data. Some IMGT-functional V segments, including TRBV6-2 and TRBV6-3, could not be told apart with the 87-base-pair reads, so those segments were excluded. Most TCR sequences were observed very rarely across donors, whereas some public TCRs were present in many individuals. In an earlier analysis of more than 500 of the donors, most TCR beta V segments appeared in productive rearrangements about 90% or about 30% of the time, broadly matching IMGT annotations. Linkage disequilibrium might explain the correlated functional status among segregating V segments, but an unknown experimental factor could not be ruled out. The classifier was reported to diagnose cytomegalovirus status with high specificity and sensitivity in both the original cohort and the validation cohort. According to a later analysis, most CMV-associated TCR beta chains appeared to be HLA-restricted, and the HLA associations seemed to be driven largely by CMV exposure. In a later analysis, HLA-associated TCR beta chains were found to be more clonally expanded and to have lower generation probabilities than equally common non-associated chains. For the cohort, immune exposure information was limited to CMV serostatus. The presence/absence analyses assumed that sequencing depth was roughly uniform across donors, and that assumption may not be true. In a later analysis, several top co-occurrence clusters were reported to appear linked to parvovirus B19, influenza, CMV and Epstein-Barr virus. The earlier analysis of fewer than 750 of the donors excluded 15 to 20 rarely observed V segments, including chromosome 9 orphons, because counts were too low. In vitro tests confirmed that a few of the cytomegalovirus-associated TCR beta chains recognize cytomegalovirus antigens. Assigning TCR associations to individual alleles was difficult when HLA alleles, especially DR and DQ, strongly co-occurred. A later analysis found that TCR association rates varied across HLA loci, with DRB1 alleles showing the most associated TCRs and HLA-C alleles the fewest. A total of fewer than 200 TCR beta chains were listed by the study as associated with cytomegalovirus. V-gene and J-gene trimming of TCR beta chains was associated with a missense DCLRE1C variant in a later genetic analysis, and the association was replicated in an independent cohort. It was suggested by the authors that the approach could potentially be generalized to other disease states and immunological phenotypes. A later analysis associated 16,951 TCR beta sequences with specific HLA alleles at a false discovery rate of 0.05. A further reported finding was that TCR beta sequences accurately predicted the HLA-A and HLA-B alleles for most subjects in the first cohort. Because HLA typing was missing for some donors at each locus, association tests included only the typed subset.

Concerning this clone: It lacks a known antigen.

The germline ends are 16 bases apart after V is trimmed by 1 base and J by 4 bases. CDR1 and CDR2 are read off the germline V gene (reference sequence) as LNHDA and SQIVND. The CDR3 holds 16 amino acids from the cysteine to the phenylalanine. Left in the record is the CDR3 DNA by itself, 48 bases read in frame from the first base. The cohort comprised fewer than 700 healthy bone marrow donors. Cohort members were all nominally healthy when sampled, although unrecorded immune exposures were likely present. The donor tested CMV seronegative and was one of the 352 seronegative cohort members. A peripheral blood sample was collected from each donor, and TCR beta sequencing was performed on peripheral blood mononuclear cells. Genomic DNA extraction from the blood cell samples was performed with the Qiagen DNeasy Blood Extraction Kit. The library was obtained by the immunoSEQ multiplex PCR assay. For the multiplex PCR, a mixture combining 60 forward primers for TCR Vbeta segments and 13 reverse primers for TCR Jbeta segments was used. Amplification of the CDR3 region of rearranged TCR beta genes was performed with a multiplex PCR assay on genomic DNA. On the Illumina HiSeq System, the amplified TCR beta libraries were sequenced as 87-base-pair reads. The study's own analysis went as follows. In a later analysis, approximately 74 million unique TCR beta chains were counted across the 650 to 750 repertoires, and roughly 10 million of these chains were shared by at least two donors. To remove PCR and sequencing errors, raw reads were error-corrected and collapsed into unique sequences using a nearest-neighbor algorithm that merged closely related sequences. V, D and J gene segments were assigned by aligning CDR3 sequences to IMGT reference sequences. For a sequence to be retained, at least a six-nucleotide match to both a V gene segment and a J gene segment was required. A rearrangement counted as productive if the CDR3 had no stop codons and remained in frame with V and J, and every other rearrangement counted as non-productive. CDR3 was defined by IMGT convention, running from the second conserved V-encoded cysteine to the conserved J-encoded phenylalanine. Sequences without an unambiguous match to a single V gene segment were excluded from the earlier analysis of a few hundred of the donors. In an earlier analysis of about 590 of the donors, a V segment was called functional when productive rearrangements were above 56.7%, and segregating when the standard deviation between donors exceeded 5%. A statistical classification framework was built to diagnose cytomegalovirus status from the catalog of TCR beta chain sequences. V and J gene assignment, in a later analysis, came from comparing TCR nucleotide sequences with IMGT/GENE-DB human TR gene sequences. A later analysis assigned CDR3 sequences and most-parsimonious VDJ recombination scenarios with the TCRdist pipeline. In a later analysis, each TCR beta chain was defined by its CDR3 amino acid sequence together with its V-gene family, and reads without a unique V-gene family were excluded. In a later analysis, approximately 590 highly shared, low-generation-probability nucleotide sequences were removed to address suspected cross-contamination and a sequencing artifact. A later analysis calculated a clonal expansion index for each public chain from normalized within-repertoire ranks of inferred template counts. A later analysis computed generation probabilities with a VDJ recombination model fitted to out-of-frame rearrangements, and checked the results against IGoR. A later analysis scored TCR-TCR, TCR-HLA and TCR-CMV co-occurrence with hypergeometric tests, applying a repertoire-size bias correction to TCR pairs. To estimate false discovery rates, a later analysis permuted the HLA or CMV assignments 20 times. In a later analysis, co-occurring TCRs were grouped using DBSCAN, and TCRdist sequence similarity was added for clustering within HLA-allele-positive subsets. Repertoires with fewer than 30,000 or more than 120,000 public chains, plus five repertoires with anomalous nucleotide sharing, were excluded from co-occurrence clustering. TCRdb mirrors the immuneACCESS table, restricted to in-frame sequences. Some clones are absent from its copies; in checked studies, under half trace to an unresolved V gene, and the reason for the others is unknown. The DNA gave D and trimming, while V, J and clone size come from that table. This sample's table has entries for about 33,000 clones. 3.5% of the sample goes to the ten largest clones.

Recombination connected TRBV19 to TRBJ1-1; tentative D gene TRBD1, with 5 bases matching. This TCR was recovered from a man aged 35 to 55 in good health and CMV-seronegative. The specimen sequenced was PBMCs. The nucleotide sequence reads as follows: TGTGCCAGTAGTATAGGGGCCGGGGGGGATCGCACTGAAGCTTTCTTT. Its product reads: CASSIGAGGDRTEAFF.